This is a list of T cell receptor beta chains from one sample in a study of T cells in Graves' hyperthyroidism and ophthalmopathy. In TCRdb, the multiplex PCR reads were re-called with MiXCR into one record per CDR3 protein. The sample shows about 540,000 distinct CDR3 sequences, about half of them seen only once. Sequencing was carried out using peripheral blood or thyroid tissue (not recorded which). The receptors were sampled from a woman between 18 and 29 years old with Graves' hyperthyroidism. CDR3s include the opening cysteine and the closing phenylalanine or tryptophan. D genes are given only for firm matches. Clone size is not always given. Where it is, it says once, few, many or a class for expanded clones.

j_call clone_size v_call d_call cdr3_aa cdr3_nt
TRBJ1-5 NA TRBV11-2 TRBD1 CASSLVRQGGNQPQHF TGTGCCAGCAGCTTAGTGAGACAGGGAGGCAATCAGCCCCAGCATTTT
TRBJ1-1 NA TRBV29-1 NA CSTIGQMTNTEAFF TGCAGCACCATCGGACAAATGACGAACACTGAAGCTTTCTTT
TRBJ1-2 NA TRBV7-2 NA CASSLARPGGGNTF TGTGCCAGCAGCTTAGCGAGGCCGGGAGGTGGAAACACCTTC
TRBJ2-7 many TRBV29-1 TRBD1 CSVGDSGEQYF TGCAGCGTTGGGGACAGCGGCGAGCAGTACTTC
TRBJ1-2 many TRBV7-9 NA CASSRTADFTNYGYTF TGTGCCAGCAGCCGGACAGCCGATTTTACTAACTATGGCTACACCTTC
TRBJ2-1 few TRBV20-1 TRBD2 CSATSGTYNEQFF TGCAGTGCTACTAGCGGGACCTACAATGAGCAGTTCTTC
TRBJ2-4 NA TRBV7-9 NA CTSSLQGMDIQYF TGTACCAGCAGCTTACAGGGTATGGACATTCAGTACTTC
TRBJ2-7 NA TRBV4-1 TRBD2 CASSRDPGGRFYEQYF TGCGCCAGCAGCCGGGACCCGGGAGGGAGGTTCTACGAGCAGTACTTC
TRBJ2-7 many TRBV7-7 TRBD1 CASSVTGGYEQYF TGTGCTAGCAGCGTCACAGGGGGCTACGAGCAGTACTTC
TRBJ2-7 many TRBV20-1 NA CSVIRAGNEQYF TGCAGTGTTATACGTGCAGGCAACGAGCAGTACTTC
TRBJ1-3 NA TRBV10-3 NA CAIRAAKGGDTIYF TGTGCCATCAGGGCGGCCAAAGGGGGAGACACCATATATTTT
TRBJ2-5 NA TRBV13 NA CASSLGLTGPETQYF TGTGCCAGCAGCTTAGGCCTAACGGGACCGGAGACCCAGTACTTC
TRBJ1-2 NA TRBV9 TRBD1 CASSVEGQGYYGYTF TGTGCCAGCAGCGTAGAGGGACAGGGTTACTATGGCTACACCTTC
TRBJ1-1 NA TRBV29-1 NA CSHGTGETTEAFF TGCAGCCATGGGACTGGTGAGACCACTGAAGCTTTCTTT
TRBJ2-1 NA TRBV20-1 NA CSASRAAEIVDNEQFF TGCAGTGCTAGTAGGGCAGCCGAAATTGTCGACAATGAGCAGTTCTTC
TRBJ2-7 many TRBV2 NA CASSEAPGYEQYF TGTGCCAGCAGTGAAGCCCCCGGGTACGAGCAGTACTTC
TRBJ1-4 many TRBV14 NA CASSPPSSANNEKLFF TGTGCCAGCAGCCCGCCGTCGTCAGCCAATAATGAAAAACTGTTTTTT
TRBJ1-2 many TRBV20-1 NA CSARDWGASNYGYTF TGCAGTGCTAGAGATTGGGGGGCGTCCAACTATGGCTACACCTTC
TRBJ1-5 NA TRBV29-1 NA CSLWGPSGNQPQHF TGCAGCTTGTGGGGCCCTTCTGGCAATCAGCCCCAGCATTTT
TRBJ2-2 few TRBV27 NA CASTSRGSGELFF TGTGCCAGCACTTCTCGGGGGTCAGGGGAGCTGTTTTTT
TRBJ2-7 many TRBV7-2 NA CASSPVGGEQYF TGTGCCAGCAGCCCCGTCGGCGGCGAGCAGTACTTC
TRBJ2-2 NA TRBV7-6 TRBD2 CASGFRGGRDELFF TGTGCCAGCGGCTTCAGGGGCGGGAGGGATGAGCTGTTTTTT
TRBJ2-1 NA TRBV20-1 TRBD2 CSASFGPSGHEQFF TGCAGTGCTAGTTTCGGGCCTAGCGGTCATGAGCAGTTCTTC
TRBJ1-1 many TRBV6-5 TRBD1 CASSYADRDNTEAFF TGTGCCAGCAGTTACGCCGACAGGGACAACACTGAAGCTTTCTTT
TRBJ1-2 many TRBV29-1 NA CSVEDVDNAYGYTF TGCAGCGTTGAAGATGTAGACAACGCATATGGCTACACCTTC
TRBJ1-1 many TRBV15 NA CATTRMGDTEAFF TGTGCCACCACGAGGATGGGGGACACTGAAGCTTTCTTT
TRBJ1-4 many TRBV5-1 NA CASRPLSTNEKLFF TGCGCCAGCAGACCCCTCTCAACTAATGAAAAACTGTTTTTT
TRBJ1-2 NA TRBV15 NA CATSRKFGRGYGYTF TGTGCCACCAGCAGAAAGTTCGGCCGGGGGTATGGCTACACCTTC
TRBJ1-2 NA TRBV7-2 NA CASSRGGRQNYGYTF TGTGCCAGCAGCCGAGGAGGACGGCAAAACTATGGCTACACCTTC
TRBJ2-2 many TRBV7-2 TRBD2 CASSDSVPGGPSTGELFF TGTGCCAGCAGCGACTCGGTACCGGGAGGGCCAAGCACCGGGGAGCTGTTTTTT
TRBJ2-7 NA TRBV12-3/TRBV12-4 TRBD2 CAGSWGRLAGGPEYEQYF TGTGCCGGCAGTTGGGGTCGACTAGCGGGAGGGCCCGAGTACGAGCAGTACTTC
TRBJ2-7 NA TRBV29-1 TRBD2 CSPSSGLGPYEQYF TGCAGCCCCTCTTCGGGACTAGGACCCTACGAGCAGTACTTC
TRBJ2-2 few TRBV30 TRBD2 CAWSVAGRATELFF TGTGCCTGGAGTGTAGCCGGGAGGGCCACAGAGCTGTTTTTT
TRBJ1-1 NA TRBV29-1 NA CSVVGVPNTRAFF TGCAGCGTTGTTGGGGTTCCGAACACTAGAGCTTTCTTT
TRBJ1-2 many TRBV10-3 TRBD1 CAISEGWTGDGYTF TGTGCCATCAGTGAGGGGTGGACAGGGGATGGCTACACCTTC
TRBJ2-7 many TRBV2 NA CASSRQGIEQYF TGTGCCAGCAGTCGTCAGGGTATCGAGCAGTACTTC
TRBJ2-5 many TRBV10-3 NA CAISDYGKETQYF TGTGCCATCAGTGATTATGGAAAAGAGACCCAGTACTTC
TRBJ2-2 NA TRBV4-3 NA CASSQGSGPTGELFF TGCGCCAGCAGCCAAGGATCGGGACCAACCGGGGAGCTGTTTTTT
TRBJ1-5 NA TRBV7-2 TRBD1 CASLPGGQGSHQPQHF TGTGCCTCACTTCCAGGGGGACAGGGTTCTCATCAGCCCCAGCATTTT
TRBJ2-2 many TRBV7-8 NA CASSTQAGELATGELFF TGTGCCAGCAGCACACAGGCAGGGGAGCTAGCCACCGGGGAGCTGTTTTTT
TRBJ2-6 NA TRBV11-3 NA CASRPQSGANVLTF TGTGCCAGCAGACCCCAATCTGGGGCCAACGTCCTGACTTTC
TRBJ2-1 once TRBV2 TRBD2 CASRRLAGARVAYNEQFF TGTGCCAGCAGACGACTAGCGGGAGCCCGTGTCGCCTACAATGAGCAGTTCTTC